This T cell receptor beta chain was profiled in a study of OX40 agonist ivuxolimab in advanced cancers. Profiled with immunoSEQ multiplex PCR; TCRdb holds only in-frame clones, not every one. The sample includes about 100,000 clones, 85% to 95% of them seen just once. CDR1 is SGHRS, CDR2 YFSETQ, per germline. V trimming: 2 bases; J trimming: 6 bases; junction bases outside the gene matches: 2. The CDR3 length is 13 residues. The sequencing here drew on CD4+ or CD8+ T cells sorted from blood, taken in a trial of the OX40 agonist ivuxolimab. This sequence joins TRBV5-1 and TRBJ2-3, with TRBD1 matching 8 bases. The clonotype comes from an adult with an advanced solid tumor such as melanoma, head and neck, liver or kidney cancer. The CDR3 loop is CASSLQGDDTQYF. For the CDR3, the DNA is TGCGCCAGCAGCTTACAGGGGGATGATACGCAGTATTTT. Looking up the rest from reference TRBV5-1 and TRBJ2-3 gives the full variable domain: KAGVTQTPRYLIKTRGQQVTLSCSPISGHRSVSWYQQTPGQGLQFLFEYFSETQRNKGNFPGRFSGRQFSNSRSEMNVSTLELGDSALYLCASSLQGDDTQYFGPGTRLTVL.